The 22 T cell receptor beta chains in this list originate from one sample, sequenced in a study of cytomegalovirus exposure and HLA in healthy donors. 60 Vbeta and 13 Jbeta primers were used in PCR. Profiling relied on immunoSEQ multiplex PCR, and the TCRdb table lists in-frame clones only, not all of them. The table includes some 120,000 clones, around 70% detected once. Sequencing input: PBMCs. Receptor source: a young man in good health and CMV-seropositive.

This chain uses TRBV4-1 with TRBJ1-4; D is unclear. This CDR3 region has 16 residues. Between the trimmed V and J ends, which lost 3 bases and 2 bases, there was a span of 13 bases. CDR1 is MGHRA and CDR2 is YSYEKL in the germline V gene. The CDR3 DNA follows: TGCGCCAGCAGCCACGGCAGAGGTTCCACTAATGAAAAACTGTTTTTT. This sequence encodes CASSHGRGSTNEKLFF.

The chain couples TRBV7-3 to TRBJ1-2, with D possibly matching TRBD1 (5 bases). V was cut by 5 bases and J by 3 bases, with 16 bases left in between. Germline V gene lookup returns CDR1 SGHTA and CDR2 FQGTGA. The CDR3 extends over 15 amino acids. The CDR3 DNA follows: TGTGCCAGCAGCACCTCAGGGAGGCCGGACTATGGCTACACCTTC. Amino acids: CASSTSGRPDYGYTF.

This clone has more than one count but fewer than ten. This rearrangement joins TRBV11-2 to TRBJ1-2, with 8 bases that match TRBD1. The trim removed 5 bases at V and 8 bases at J, leaving 7 bases unmatched. The CDR3 is made up of 13 amino acids. Germline CDR1 is SGHAT and CDR2 is FQNNGV. The CDR3 DNA reads as TGTGCCAGCAGCCCTTGGGGGACAGGAGGCTACACCTTC. Protein sequence: CASSPWGTGGYTF.

On this clone: At one end, the junction sequence differs from germline, possibly due to a read error. This chain links TRBV2 with TRBJ1-1, with 8 bases aligning to TRBD1. The CDR3 covers 15 residues. Per the germline V gene, CDR1 is SNHLY and CDR2 is FYNNEI. The CDR3 loop reads CAGSELGRQGTEAFF. The CDR3 nucleotides are TGTGCCGGCAGTGAATTGGGCCGACAGGGGACGGAAGCTTTCTTT.

This clone showed up just a few times. The V and J genes are TRBV11-2 and TRBJ1-1; no reliable D call. The CDR3 spans 12 residues. CDR1 and CDR2 from the germline V gene are SGHAT and FQNNGV. With 1 base removed from V and 4 bases from J, the gap between germline ends came to 4 bases. DNA of the CDR3: TGTGCCAGCAGCTTAGTATCCACTGAAGCTTTCTTT. The encoded protein is CASSLVSTEAFF. Variable domain in full (rest from reference TRBV11-2 and TRBJ1-1): EAGVAQSPRYKIIEKRQSVAFWCNPISGHATLYWYQQILGQGPKLLIQFQNNGVVDDSQLPKDRFSAERLKGVDSTLKIQPAKLEDSAVYLCASSLVSTEAFFGQGTRLTVV.

This clone was picked up a small number of times. The chain joins TRBV5-6 to TRBJ2-5, with D tentatively TRBD1 (6 bases). The length of the CDR3 is 13 residues. V shed 2 bases and J shed 7 bases, with 12 bases lying between them. Germline V gives CDR1 SGHDT, CDR2 YYEEEE. As DNA, the CDR3 is TGTGCCAGCAGCTTTGGGGGCCTCGGGACCCAGTACTTC. This translates into CASSFGGLGTQYF.

J is TRBJ2-2 and V is TRBV1; the D call TRBD2 from the table was never checked on the DNA. TRBV1 is termed a pseudogene. The CDR3 contains 15 residues. In DNA form, the CDR3 reads TGCACCAGCAGCCATAGGCTAGCGGAGACCGGGGAGCTGTTTTTT. Its translation: CTSSHRLAETGELFF.

The chain is built from TRBV6-1 and TRBJ2-1; the D gene is possibly TRBD2 (6 bases). The CDR3 runs to 14 residues. Trimming removed 8 bases from V and 3 bases from J, with 14 bases in between. The germline gives CDR1 MNHNS, CDR2 SASEGT. For the CDR3, the DNA is TGTGCCAGCTCTTCGGGAGTGCGCTACAATGAGCAGTTCTTC. Translation: CASSSGVRYNEQFF.

The chain uses TRBV5-1 and TRBJ2-7, with 11 nucleotides matching TRBD2. The germline CDR1 and CDR2 sequences are SGHRS and YFSETQ. J was trimmed by 0 bases and V by 1 base; bases with no gene match: 9. The CDR3 contains 18 residues. The chain's CDR3 is CASSLLPSGGSLSYEQYF. The CDR3 nucleotides are TGCGCCAGCAGCTTGCTCCCTAGCGGGGGGTCCCTCTCCTACGAGCAGTACTTC.

This clone came up once. J is TRBJ2-2 and V is TRBV11-2; TRBD1 matches 7 bases. The CDR3 is 15 residues long. V lost 7 bases, J lost 3 bases, and 8 bases stayed unmatched. Germline CDR1 is SGHAT and CDR2 is FQNNGV. CDR3 residues: CASTWGTADTGELFF. Here the CDR3 DNA reads TGTGCCAGCACGTGGGGGACAGCGGACACCGGGGAGCTGTTTTTT.

This sequence joins TRBV19 and TRBJ1-1; 7 positions agree with TRBD1. This CDR3 has 13 amino acids. Germline V gene lookup returns CDR1 LNHDA and CDR2 SQIVND (reference sequence). V was pared by 7 bases and J by 1 base, with 3 bases of the junction left unmatched. The chain's CDR3 is CASTWTGNTEAFF. For the CDR3, the DNA is TGTGCCAGTACCTGGACAGGGAACACTGAAGCTTTCTTT.

V is TRBV6-5 and J is TRBJ2-7; 8 bases match TRBD1. The CDR3 totals 15 residues. The junction had 12 bases not matched to a gene; V was cut back by 5 bases and J by 6 bases. Germline V lookup: CDR1 MNHEY, CDR2 SVGAGI. As DNA, the CDR3 is TGTGCCAGCAGTCTTTCGGGACAGGTCGCCAGCGAGCAGTACTTC. It encodes CASSLSGQVASEQYF.

The genes are TRBV11-2 and TRBJ1-1; D uncertain. Germline V gene lookup returns CDR1 SGHAT and CDR2 FQNNGV. V was clipped by 0 bases and J by 2 bases, with 10 bases between them. This CDR3 comprises 15 residues. CDR3 amino acids: CASSLEWSSNTEAFF. CDR3 bases: TGTGCCAGCAGCTTAGAGTGGAGCTCAAACACTGAAGCTTTCTTT.

This clone turned up a few times. This chain joins TRBV6-5 and TRBJ2-1; 7 bases fit TRBD2. Trimming took 1 base from V and 4 from J; bases not matched to a gene: 4. The germline gives CDR1 MNHEY, CDR2 SVGAGI. The length of the CDR3 is 15 residues. CDR3 nucleotide sequence: TGTGCCAGCAGTTACTTGGCTAGCGGTTACAATGAGCAGTTCTTC. This encodes CASSYLASGYNEQFF.

The chain is built from TRBV2 and TRBJ2-3; tentatively, D is TRBD1 (5 bases). CDR3 length: 15 amino acids. CDR1 is SNHLY, CDR2 FYNNEI, per germline. V was clipped by 6 bases and J by 0 bases, with 13 bases between them. The CDR3: CASRRQLSSTDTQYF. The DNA for the CDR3 is TGTGCCAGCAGGAGACAGCTTTCTAGCACAGATACGCAGTATTTT.

This clone was detected only a few times. The rearrangement links TRBV10-1 to TRBJ1-1; D not resolved. Germline CDR1 WNHNN, CDR2 SYGVQD (reference sequence). Trimming cost V 3 bases and J 3 bases, with 11 bases left between them. This CDR3 contains 14 residues. For the CDR3, the DNA is TGCGCCAGCAGTGAAGCGGCGAGGGACACTGAAGCTTTCTTT. This translates into CASSEAARDTEAFF.

The chain links TRBV5-1 to TRBJ1-1, with D possibly matching TRBD1 (6 bases). There are 16 residues in the CDR3. CDR1 and CDR2 from the germline V gene are SGHRS and YFSETQ. Trimming took 2 bases from V and 1 from J, leaving 15 bases between them. This CDR3 is CASSLLGGGRNTEAFF. In nucleotides, the CDR3 is TGCGCCAGCAGCTTACTCGGCGGGGGCAGGAACACTGAAGCTTTCTTT.

The V gene is TRBV15, the J gene TRBJ1-2, with D maybe TRBD1 (5 bases). The CDR3 consists of 13 residues. Germline assignment: CDR1 LNHNV and CDR2 YYDKDF (reference sequence). The ends were cut back, 5 bases at V and 8 bases at J, with 15 bases in the middle. CDR3 sequence (DNA): TGTGCCACCAGCGGTAGGACACACCAGGGCTACACCTTC. Protein product: CATSGRTHQGYTF.

The rearrangement uses TRBV6-1 and TRBJ2-7, with TRBD1 matching 8 bases. Germline trimming cut 4 bases from V and 3 bases from J; bases unmatched to any gene: 8. Germline V gene data show CDR1 as MNHNS and CDR2 as SASEGT. The CDR3 runs to 15 residues. The CDR3 sequence is CASSAWDRRLYEQYF. The DNA of the CDR3 is TGTGCCAGCAGTGCGTGGGACAGGCGGCTCTACGAGCAGTACTTC.

This chain uses TRBV7-3 with TRBJ2-3; 9 bases agree with TRBD2. The V segment lost 5 bases and the J segment 4 bases; nucleotides outside the gene matches: 7. The length of the CDR3 is 15 residues. In germline, CDR1 is SGHTA, CDR2 FQGTGA. The CDR3, as DNA: TGTGCCAGCAGCATCCGCGGGAGGGCACCAGATACGCAGTATTTT. Residues: CASSIRGRAPDTQYF.

The chain combines TRBV6-7 with TRBJ1-4, with D tentatively TRBD1 (6 bases). TRBV6-7 is flagged as an ORF with uncertain function. The ends were cut back, 2 bases at V and 4 bases at J, with 11 bases in the middle. CDR3 length: 15 amino acids. The CDR3 region is CASSYPDRHNEKLFF. CDR3 nucleotides: TGTGCCAGCAGTTACCCTGACAGGCATAATGAAAAACTGTTTTTT.

For the CDR3, the DNA is TGCGCCAGCAGCTTTGCAGCGGGGGGTTACAGAGAGACCCAGTACTTC. This translates into CASSFAAGGYRETQYF. The chain links TRBV5-1 to TRBJ2-5; TRBD2 matches 9 bases. The J segment lost 4 bases and the V segment lost 2 bases, leaving 9 bases of the junction unmatched. There are 16 residues in the CDR3. Looked up from germline, CDR1 is SGHRS and CDR2 is YFSETQ.